This is a list of T cell receptor beta chains from one sample in a study of CD8 T cells in Susac syndrome. TCRdb fed the immunoSEQ multiplex PCR reads into MiXCR, producing one record per CDR3 protein. The sample records 160,000 or so distinct CDR3 sequences, about 90% being singletons. The source material was CD4+ T cells from PBMCs. These receptor sequences come from a human donor in good health. Both conserved end residues are part of each CDR3. Fields, in order: J gene, D gene, clone size, V gene, CDR3 DNA, CDR3 protein. D genes are given only for firm matches. Clone size is stated in some rows and not others, as once, few, many or a class when expanded.

TRBJ2-5 NA NA TRBV20-1 TGCAGTGCCGGTCGAGCGGGACAGGTGGACGCCCAGTACTTC CSAGRAGQVDAQYF
TRBJ2-4 TRBD2 NA TRBV27 TGTGCCAGCAGTTTACTGGGGGGGAACATTCAGTACTTC CASSLLGGNIQYF
TRBJ2-1 NA NA TRBV20-1 TGCAGTGTAAAATCCACCGGGACACGAAAATCCTACAATGAGCAGTTCTTC CSVKSTGTRKSYNEQFF
TRBJ1-5 NA NA TRBV19 TGTGCCAGTAGTATAGATAACAATCAGCCCCAGCATTTT CASSIDNNQPQHF
TRBJ2-5 NA once TRBV20-1 TGCAGTGCTAGACCTTGGACTTTACAAGAGACCCAGTACTTC CSARPWTLQETQYF
TRBJ1-1 NA NA TRBV20-1 TGCAGCCCAGGCGGGGGGAACACTGAAGCTTTCTTT CSPGGGNTEAFF
TRBJ1-2 TRBD1 NA TRBV7-9 TGTGCCAGCAGCGAAACCGACAGGGCCTCCTATGGCTACACCTTC CASSETDRASYGYTF
TRBJ2-5 TRBD1 NA TRBV30 TGTGCCTGGAGTGGGGACAGCCAAGAGACCCAGTACTTC CAWSGDSQETQYF
TRBJ1-2 NA NA TRBV30 TGTGCCTGGAGTTGGCCAGGGGCCGACTATGGCTACACCTTC CAWSWPGADYGYTF
TRBJ2-1 TRBD2 NA TRBV5-1 TGCGCCAGCAGCTTGGAAAGCGGGAGGGAAAATGAGCAGTTCTTC CASSLESGRENEQFF
TRBJ2-5 NA NA TRBV5-6 TGTGCCAGCAGCGGGGGCAGATTCCTCCTCCCAGAGACCCAGTACTTC CASSGGRFLLPETQYF
TRBJ2-7 NA NA TRBV6-2/TRBV6-3 TGTGCCAGCAGGATCCTATGGACAGTCTCCTACGAGCAGTACTTC CASRILWTVSYEQYF
TRBJ1-1 NA NA TRBV6-5 TGTGCCAGCAGTTACTCTAGGGAGAGTAAAGCTTTCTTT CASSYSRESKAFF
TRBJ2-5 TRBD1 few TRBV6-2/TRBV6-3 TGTGCCAGCAGTTCAACAGGGGGTCAGGAGACCCAGTACTTC CASSSTGGQETQYF
TRBJ2-7 NA NA TRBV7-9 TGTGCCAGCAGCCCACGGGGGAATACCTACGAGCAGTACTTC CASSPRGNTYEQYF
TRBJ2-2 NA NA TRBV2 TGTGCCAGCAGTGGTGTCGGCACCGGGGAGCTGTTTTTT CASSGVGTGELFF
TRBJ2-7 NA once TRBV28 TGTGCCACCCAAACACCGGGTCCCTACGAGCAGTACTTC CATQTPGPYEQYF
TRBJ2-5 NA NA TRBV30 TGTGCCTGGAATCGGGTCCTCAGGGAGACCCAGTACTTC CAWNRVLRETQYF
TRBJ2-7 TRBD1 NA TRBV28 TGTGCCAGCAGTTTTCGACAGGGCAATCAGTACTTC CASSFRQGNQYF
TRBJ1-1 NA NA TRBV30 TGTGCCTGGAGTGTAACGGACCAAACCAGTGAAGCTTTCTTT CAWSVTDQTSEAFF
TRBJ1-2 NA NA TRBV14 TGTGCCAGCAGCCAAGATAGTAACACCTATGGCTACACCTTC CASSQDSNTYGYTF
TRBJ1-5 TRBD1 NA TRBV19 TGTGCCACCCAGGGACAGAACAATCAGCCCCAGCATTTT CATQGQNNQPQHF
TRBJ2-3 NA NA TRBV6-2/TRBV6-3 TGTGCCAGCAGTAAGGAGCTACGAGATACGCAGTATTTT CASSKELRDTQYF
TRBJ2-3 TRBD2 NA TRBV6-6 TGTGCCAGCAGTGACGGGACTAGCGGGAGAGGGGATACGCAGTATTTT CASSDGTSGRGDTQYF
TRBJ2-3 NA NA TRBV6-5 TGTGCCAGCAAAAGGGGGATTAGCACAGATACGCAGTATTTT CASKRGISTDTQYF
TRBJ2-3 NA NA TRBV6-6 TGTGCCAGCAGTTACTCCGGGACCCTTCGAACAGATACGCAGTATTTT CASSYSGTLRTDTQYF
TRBJ1-5 NA once TRBV6-1 TGTGCCAGCAGTGAGGGGAACTTTCAGCCCCAGCATTTT CASSEGNFQPQHF
TRBJ2-3 TRBD2 few TRBV7-8 TGTGCCAGCAGCGTTAGCGGGGGCACAGATACGCAGTATTTT CASSVSGGTDTQYF
TRBJ2-5 TRBD1 once TRBV11-3 TGTGCCAGCAGCGGGGGCGCGACAGGGTCAGGGGAGACCCAGTACTTC CASSGGATGSGETQYF
TRBJ2-5 TRBD2 NA TRBV10-3 TGTGCCATCTCCGGACTAGCGGGAAAAGAGACCCAGTACTTC CAISGLAGKETQYF
TRBJ2-4 NA NA TRBV2 TGTGCCAGCAGCAGGGGATCCAAAAACATTCAGTACTTC CASSRGSKNIQYF
TRBJ1-1 NA NA TRBV7-9 TGTGCCAGCAGCCCACCCGGGACATCGAACACTGAAGCTTTCTTT CASSPPGTSNTEAFF
TRBJ2-7 NA once TRBV30 TGTGCCTGGAGTGTTGCAGGCGCCTCGTCCTACGAGCAGTACTTC CAWSVAGASSYEQYF
TRBJ1-5 NA once TRBV5-4 TGTGCCAGCAGCTTGGGGGGGGACAACAATCAGCCCCAGCATTTT CASSLGGDNNQPQHF
TRBJ2-5 NA NA TRBV4-1 TGCGCCAGCAGCCAAGATCCCGTCGGGGGGCCAGAGACCCAGTACTTC CASSQDPVGGPETQYF
TRBJ2-1 TRBD2 NA TRBV24-1 TGTGCCACCGAAGGACTAGCGGGGCTCGATGAGCAGTTCTTC CATEGLAGLDEQFF
TRBJ1-1 TRBD1 once TRBV5-1 TGCGCCAGCAGCGGCGGGACAGGCGGATATGAAGCTTTCTTT CASSGGTGGYEAFF